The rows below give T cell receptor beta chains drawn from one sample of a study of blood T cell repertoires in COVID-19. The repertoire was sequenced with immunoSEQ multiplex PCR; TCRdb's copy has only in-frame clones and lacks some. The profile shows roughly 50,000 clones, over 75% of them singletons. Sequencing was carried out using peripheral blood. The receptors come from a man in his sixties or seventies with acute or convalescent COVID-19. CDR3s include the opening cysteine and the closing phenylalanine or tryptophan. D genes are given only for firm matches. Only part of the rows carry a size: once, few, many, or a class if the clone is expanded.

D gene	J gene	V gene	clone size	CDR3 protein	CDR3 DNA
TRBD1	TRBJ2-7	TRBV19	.	CASSARLGQGKQYF	TGTGCCAGTAGTGCTCGTCTTGGACAGGGCAAGCAGTACTTC
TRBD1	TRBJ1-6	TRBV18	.	CASSPPGQRRGVPHF	TGTGCCAGCTCACCTCCGGGACAGCGAAGAGGGGTCCCCCACTTT
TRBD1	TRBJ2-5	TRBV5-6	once	CASSFLDRVQETQYF	TGTGCCAGCAGCTTTTTGGACAGGGTCCAAGAGACCCAGTACTTC
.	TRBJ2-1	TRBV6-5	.	CASTQTMHEQFF	TGTGCCAGCACCCAAACAATGCATGAGCAGTTCTTC
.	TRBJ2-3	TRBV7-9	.	CASSLAARTDTQYF	TGTGCCAGCAGCTTAGCAGCCAGGACAGATACGCAGTATTTT
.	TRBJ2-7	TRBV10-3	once	CAISDVAPGSFYEQYF	TGTGCCATCAGTGACGTAGCTCCGGGGTCCTTCTACGAGCAGTACTTC
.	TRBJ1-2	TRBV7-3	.	CASSVPPRGSDGYTF	TGTGCCAGCAGCGTGCCCCCTAGGGGCTCGGATGGCTACACCTTC
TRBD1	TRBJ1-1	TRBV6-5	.	CASSSHPGQVNTEAFF	TGTGCCAGCAGTTCTCACCCGGGACAGGTAAACACTGAAGCTTTCTTT
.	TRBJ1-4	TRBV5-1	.	CASSSGQATNEKLFF	TGCGCCAGCAGCTCGGGACAAGCAACTAATGAAAAACTGTTTTTT
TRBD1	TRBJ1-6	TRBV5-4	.	CASSWGRGQINSPLHF	TGTGCCAGCAGCTGGGGAAGGGGACAGATAAATTCACCCCTCCACTTT
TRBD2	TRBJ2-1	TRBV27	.	CASRPRGAQAGVSYNEQFF	TGTGCCAGCCGCCCCCGGGGGGCCCAAGCGGGGGTCTCCTACAATGAGCAGTTCTTC
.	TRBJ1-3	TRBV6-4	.	CASSPSPAGNTIYF	TGTGCCAGCAGCCCCTCTCCTGCTGGAAACACCATATATTTT
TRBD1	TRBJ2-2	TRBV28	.	CASSNRGLGTGELFF	TGTGCCAGCAGTAACAGGGGGCTGGGAACCGGGGAGCTGTTTTTT
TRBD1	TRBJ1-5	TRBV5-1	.	CASSAGTGDNQPQHF	TGCGCCAGCAGCGCCGGGACAGGGGATAATCAGCCCCAGCATTTT
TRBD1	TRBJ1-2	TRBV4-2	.	CASSQGQGARDNYGYTF	TGTGCCAGCAGCCAAGGACAGGGGGCGCGGGATAACTATGGCTACACCTTC
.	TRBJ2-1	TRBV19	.	CASSSQEGLYNEQFF	TGTGCCAGTAGTTCACAGGAGGGGCTCTACAATGAGCAGTTCTTC
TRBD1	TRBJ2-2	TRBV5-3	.	CARSRNIPGGAVGELFF	TGTGCCAGAAGCAGGAATATCCCAGGGGGCGCAGTCGGGGAGCTGTTTTTT
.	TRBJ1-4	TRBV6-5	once	CASRTGSTNEKLFF	TGTGCCAGCAGAACAGGGTCAACTAATGAAAAACTGTTTTTT
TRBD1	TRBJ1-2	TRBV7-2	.	CASSGQGFGGYGYTF	TGTGCCAGCAGCGGACAGGGGTTCGGGGGCTATGGCTACACCTTC
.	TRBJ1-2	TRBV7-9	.	CASTLIGYGYTF	TGTGCCAGCACCTTAATCGGGTATGGCTACACCTTC
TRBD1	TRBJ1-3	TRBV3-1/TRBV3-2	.	CASSYRQGVPSGNTIYF	TGTGCCAGCAGTTACAGACAGGGAGTCCCCTCTGGAAACACCATATATTTT
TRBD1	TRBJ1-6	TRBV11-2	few	CASTSGSQGENSPLHF	TGTGCCAGCACCTCAGGCAGTCAGGGGGAAAATTCACCCCTCCACTTT
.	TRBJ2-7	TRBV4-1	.	CASSQGRAGLSYEQYF	TGCGCCAGCAGCCAAGGGCGGGCAGGATTATCCTACGAGCAGTACTTC
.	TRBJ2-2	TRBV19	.	CASRRAAGELFF	TGTGCCAGTAGGAGGGCCGCCGGGGAGCTGTTTTTT
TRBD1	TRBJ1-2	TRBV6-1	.	CASSDRQGNYGYTF	TGTGCCAGCAGTGACCGACAGGGGAACTATGGCTACACCTTC
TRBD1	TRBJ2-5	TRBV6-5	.	CASSYIGRGPSGTQYF	TGTGCCAGCAGTTACATAGGCAGGGGGCCGTCAGGGACCCAGTACTTC
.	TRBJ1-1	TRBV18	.	CASSPSGAAEAFF	TGTGCCAGCTCACCCTCAGGGGCGGCTGAAGCTTTCTTT
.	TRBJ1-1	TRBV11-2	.	CASSLKRQPFF	TGTGCCAGCAGCTTGAAGCGCCAACCCTTCTTT
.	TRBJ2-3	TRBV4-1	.	CASSHGGDTQYF	TGCGCCAGCAGCCATGGAGGGGATACGCAGTATTTT
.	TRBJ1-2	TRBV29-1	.	CSAETGGGGYTF	TGCAGCGCCGAGACAGGAGGCGGTGGCTACACCTTC
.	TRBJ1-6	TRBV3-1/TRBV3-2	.	CASSQDRGRVSPLHF	TGTGCCAGCAGCCAAGACAGGGGAAGGGTATCACCCCTCCACTTT
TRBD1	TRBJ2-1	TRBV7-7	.	CASSSSGGSYNEQFF	TGTGCCAGCAGTTCATCAGGGGGCTCCTACAATGAGCAGTTCTTC
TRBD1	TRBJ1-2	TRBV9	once	CASSEGQGPYGYTF	TGTGCCAGCAGCGAAGGACAGGGCCCCTATGGCTACACCTTC
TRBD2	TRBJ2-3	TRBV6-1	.	CASSDTSGKTQYF	TGTGCCAGCAGTGATACTAGCGGGAAGACGCAGTATTTT
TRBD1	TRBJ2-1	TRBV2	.	CASRETGGDYNEQFF	TGTGCCAGCAGGGAAACAGGGGGCGATTACAATGAGCAGTTCTTC